Below, 14 T cell receptor beta chains from the same sample are listed, as sequenced in a study of naive and memory T cell subsets. The SP2 primer and nested alpha and beta constant region primers amplified ligated cDNA in four rounds. Via MiXCR, TCRdb re-called the 5' RACE reads, giving one row per CDR3 protein. The sample includes 55,000 to 65,000 distinct CDR3 sequences, 8% of them seen just once. TCR cDNA received a 3' ligated oligonucleotide that carried a UMI. The origin of the receptors is a female donor in good health.

In this sample, this clonotype turned up a few times. V is TRBV6-6 and J is TRBJ1-6; D not resolved. V was pared by 4 bases and J by 14 bases, with 12 bases between. This CDR3 contains 12 residues. Germline values: CDR1 MNHNY, CDR2 SVGAGI (reference sequence). CDR3 DNA sequence: TGTGCCAGCAGTTCACCTCAGATGGCCCTCCACTTT. Translation: CASSSPQMALHF.

This chain connects TRBV15 to TRBJ2-7; 8 bases align to TRBD1. CDR3 length: 18 amino acids. Germline CDR1 reads LNHNV; CDR2 reads YYDKDF (reference sequence). The J segment lost 4 bases and the V segment lost 2 bases, leaving 16 bases of the junction unmatched. The CDR3 is CATSRKTMGTGYMYEQYF. CDR3 DNA: TGTGCCACCAGCAGAAAAACTATGGGGACAGGTTATATGTACGAGCAGTACTTC.

The rearrangement uses TRBV5-1 and TRBJ2-5; D remains unclear. From germline, CDR1 is SGHRS and CDR2 YFSETQ. The CDR3 sequence is 13 residues long. V was trimmed by 0 bases and J by 2 bases, leaving 5 bases between them. CDR3 protein: CASSLAQQETQYF. CDR3 coding DNA: TGCGCCAGCAGCTTGGCGCAACAAGAGACCCAGTACTTC.

This clonotype was observed many times. The chain has TRBV20-1 and TRBJ1-3; a possible D gene is TRBD1 (5 bases). V was pared by 5 bases and J by 0 bases, with 8 bases between. The CDR3 sequence is 13 residues long. Germline CDR1 and CDR2: DFQATT and SNEGSKA (reference sequence). In DNA form, the CDR3 reads TGCAGTGCTCGACAGATCTCTGGAAACACCATATATTTT. This sequence encodes CSARQISGNTIYF.

This clonotype was counted only a few times. This chain connects TRBV12-3 or TRBV12-4 to TRBJ2-2; 10 bases fit TRBD2. The CDR3 has 19 amino acids. The J segment lost 4 bases and the V segment lost 3 bases, leaving 14 bases of the junction unmatched. The CDR3 sequence is CASSFSLAGAPRFTGELFF. In nucleotides, the CDR3 is TGTGCCAGCAGTTTCTCTCTAGCGGGAGCACCGCGATTCACCGGGGAGCTGTTTTTT.

The chain links TRBV6-5 to TRBJ2-5, with TRBD2 matching over 14 bases. The CDR3 totals 15 residues. Germline-derived CDR1 and CDR2 are MNHEY and SVGAGI. Germline trimming cut 6 bases from V and 5 bases from J; bases unmatched to any gene: 5. CDR3 amino acids: CASSLTSGRAETQYF. Here the CDR3 DNA reads TGTGCCAGCAGCTTGACTAGCGGGAGGGCCGAGACCCAGTACTTC.

A few counts support this clonotype. The rearrangement uses TRBV19 and TRBJ2-1; 7 bases are shared with TRBD1. The trim removed 4 bases at V and 7 bases at J, leaving 13 bases unmatched. The V gene's germline CDR1 is LNHDA and CDR2 SQIVND (reference sequence). The CDR3 covers 16 residues. The CDR3 DNA sequence: TGTGCCAGTAGTACCCTCGAGACAGGGCGGAGAAATGAGCAGTTCTTC. It codes for CASSTLETGRRNEQFF.

This clonotype showed up just a few times. The chain combines TRBV6-5 with TRBJ2-7, with unresolved D. The germline V gene encodes CDR1 MNHEY and CDR2 SVGAGI. V dropped 4 bases and J dropped 7 bases, with 8 bases sitting between them. There are 11 residues in the CDR3. CDR3 loop: CASSWLEEQYF. The CDR3 DNA reads TGTGCCAGCAGTTGGCTCGAAGAGCAGTACTTC.

This clonotype occurred a few times. The chain has TRBV7-9 and TRBJ2-1; 9 bases fit TRBD1. The J segment lost 5 bases and the V segment lost 5 bases, leaving 10 bases of the junction unmatched. Germline assignment: CDR1 SEHNR and CDR2 FQNEAQ (reference sequence). The CDR3 totals 16 residues. CDR3 sequence reads: CASSPKPGQGHNEQFF. The CDR3 DNA is TGTGCCAGCAGCCCAAAACCGGGACAGGGACACAATGAGCAGTTCTTC.

This clonotype was picked up a small number of times. This chain joins TRBV28 and TRBJ2-7, with D uncertain. Germline lookup yields CDR1 MDHEN and CDR2 SYDVKM. The CDR3 is made up of 13 amino acids. V lost 10 bases to trimming and J lost 0 bases, with 13 bases between them. The CDR3 bases are TGTGCCACCGCTACTGGAAGCTCCTACGAGCAGTACTTC. Translating gives CATATGSSYEQYF.

The chain is built from TRBV7-8 and TRBJ2-4, with 12 positions matching TRBD2. The germline V gene encodes CDR1 SGHVS and CDR2 FQNEAQ. V shed 5 bases and J 5 bases; nucleotides not matched to a gene: 7. The CDR3 totals 16 residues. The CDR3 region is CASSPPSGGAENIQYF. In DNA, the CDR3 is TGTGCCAGCAGCCCACCTAGCGGGGGGGCCGAAAACATTCAGTACTTC.

This clonotype was observed a few times. This chain joins TRBV12-3 or TRBV12-4 and TRBJ2-1, with TRBD2 matching 8 bases. The CDR3 totals 16 residues. Germline trimming cut 5 bases from V and 6 bases from J; bases unmatched to any gene: 12. The CDR3 DNA reads as TGTGCCAGCAGTCCCCCCGAGCGGGAGACATTCAATGAGCAGTTCTTC. Its protein is CASSPPERETFNEQFF.

This clonotype was counted ten times or more. J is TRBJ2-1 and V is TRBV29-1; weak D call: TRBD2 (7 bases). V lost 2 bases, J lost 7 bases, and 18 bases lay in between. The CDR3 covers 15 residues. CDR1 is SQVTM, CDR2 ANQGSEA, per germline. The DNA of the CDR3 is TGCAGCGTTGAAACGGGGGGCCCAGGGAATAATGAGCAGTTCTTC. Translating it yields CSVETGGPGNNEQFF.

This clonotype was counted a few times. V is TRBV20-1 and J is TRBJ2-1; D is unresolved. The CDR3 runs 14 residues. The V gene's germline CDR1 is DFQATT and CDR2 SNEGSKA (reference sequence). The V and J ends lost 5 bases and 0 bases respectively, with 11 bases between them. The CDR3 sequence is CSAPRAYSYNEQFF. The CDR3 nucleotides are TGCAGTGCTCCTCGCGCATACTCCTACAATGAGCAGTTCTTC.